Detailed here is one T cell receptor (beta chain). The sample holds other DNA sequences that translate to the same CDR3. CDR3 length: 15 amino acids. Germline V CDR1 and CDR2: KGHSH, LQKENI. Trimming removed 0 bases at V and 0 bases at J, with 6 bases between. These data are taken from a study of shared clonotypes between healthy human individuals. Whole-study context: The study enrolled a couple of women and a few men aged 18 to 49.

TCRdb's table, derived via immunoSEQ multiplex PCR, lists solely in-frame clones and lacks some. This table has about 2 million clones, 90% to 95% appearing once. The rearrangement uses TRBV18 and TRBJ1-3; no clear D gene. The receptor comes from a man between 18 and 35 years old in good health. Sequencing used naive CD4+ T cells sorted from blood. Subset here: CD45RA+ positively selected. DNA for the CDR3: TGTGCCAGCTCACCACCGGGCAGCTCTGGAAACACCATATATTTT. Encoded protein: CASSPPGSSGNTIYF.